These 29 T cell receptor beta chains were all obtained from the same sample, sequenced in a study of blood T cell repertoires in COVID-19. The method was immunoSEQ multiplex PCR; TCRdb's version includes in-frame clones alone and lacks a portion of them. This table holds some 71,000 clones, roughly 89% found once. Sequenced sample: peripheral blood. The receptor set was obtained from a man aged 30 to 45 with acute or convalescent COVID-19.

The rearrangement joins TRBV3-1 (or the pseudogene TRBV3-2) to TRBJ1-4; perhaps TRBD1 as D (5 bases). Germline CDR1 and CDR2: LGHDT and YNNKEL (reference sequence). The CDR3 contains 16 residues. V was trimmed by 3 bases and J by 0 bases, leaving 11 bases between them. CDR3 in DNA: TGTGCCAGCAGCCATGGGGCTTCAGCAACTAATGAAAAACTGTTTTTT. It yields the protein CASSHGASATNEKLFF.

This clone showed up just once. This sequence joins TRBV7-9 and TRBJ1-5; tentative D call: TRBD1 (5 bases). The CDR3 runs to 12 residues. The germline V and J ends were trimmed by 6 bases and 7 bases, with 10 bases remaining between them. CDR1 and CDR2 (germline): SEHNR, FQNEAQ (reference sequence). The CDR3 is CASSQGGQPQHF. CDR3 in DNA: TGTGCCAGCAGTCAGGGCGGCCAGCCCCAGCATTTT.

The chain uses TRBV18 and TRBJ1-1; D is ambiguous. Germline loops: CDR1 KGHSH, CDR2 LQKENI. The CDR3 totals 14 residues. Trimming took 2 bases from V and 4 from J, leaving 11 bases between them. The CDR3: CASSPRPAGTEAFF. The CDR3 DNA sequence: TGTGCCAGCTCACCAAGACCGGCGGGCACTGAAGCTTTCTTT.

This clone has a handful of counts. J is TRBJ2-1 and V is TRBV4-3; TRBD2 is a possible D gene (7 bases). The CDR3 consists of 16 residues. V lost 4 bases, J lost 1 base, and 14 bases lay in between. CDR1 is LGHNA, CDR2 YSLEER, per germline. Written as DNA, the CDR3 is TGCGCCAGCAGCCTAATCCGGGGGGCTTCCTACAATGAGCAGTTCTTC. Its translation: CASSLIRGASYNEQFF.

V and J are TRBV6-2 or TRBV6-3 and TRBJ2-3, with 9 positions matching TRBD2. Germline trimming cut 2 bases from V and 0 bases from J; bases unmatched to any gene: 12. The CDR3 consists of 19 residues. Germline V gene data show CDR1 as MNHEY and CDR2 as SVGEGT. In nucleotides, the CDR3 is TGTGCCAGCAGTTACCGTGCGGGGGGGCCCCGTGCTAGCACAGATACGCAGTATTTT. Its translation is CASSYRAGGPRASTDTQYF.

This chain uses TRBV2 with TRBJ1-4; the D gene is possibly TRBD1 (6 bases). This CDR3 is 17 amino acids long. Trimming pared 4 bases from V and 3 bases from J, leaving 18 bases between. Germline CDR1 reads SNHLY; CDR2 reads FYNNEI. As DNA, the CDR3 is TGTGCCAGCAGTGGAGCCAAGGGGGTGAGGGCTAATGAAAAACTGTTTTTT. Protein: CASSGAKGVRANEKLFF.

This chain's CDR3 is CASSIQGPDSRAFF. The CDR3 nucleotides are TGTGCCAGTAGTATTCAGGGGCCTGACAGTCGGGCTTTCTTT. The chain employs TRBV19 and TRBJ1-1; a weak D match, TRBD1 (6 bases). The CDR3 loop spans 14 amino acids. Germline CDR1 LNHDA, CDR2 SQIVND (reference sequence). Trimming took off 3 bases at V and 11 bases at J, with 19 bases between the two ends.

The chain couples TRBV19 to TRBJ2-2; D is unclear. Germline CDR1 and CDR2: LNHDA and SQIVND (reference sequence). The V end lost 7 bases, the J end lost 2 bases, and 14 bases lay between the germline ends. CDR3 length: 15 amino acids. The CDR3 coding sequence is TGTGCCAGTATTCCCACAGAAGTTAACACCGGGGAGCTGTTTTTT. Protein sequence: CASIPTEVNTGELFF.

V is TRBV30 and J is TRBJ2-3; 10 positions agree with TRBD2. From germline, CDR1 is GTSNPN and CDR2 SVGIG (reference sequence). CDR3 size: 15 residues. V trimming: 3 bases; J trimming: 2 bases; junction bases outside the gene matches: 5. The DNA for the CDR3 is TGTGCCTGGAGCCGGACTAGCGGAAACACAGATACGCAGTATTTT. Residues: CAWSRTSGNTDTQYF.

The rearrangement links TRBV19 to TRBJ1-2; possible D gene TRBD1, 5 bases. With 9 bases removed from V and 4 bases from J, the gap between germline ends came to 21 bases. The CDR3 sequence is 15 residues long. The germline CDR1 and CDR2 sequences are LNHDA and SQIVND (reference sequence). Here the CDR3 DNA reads TGTGCCAGCTTGGCGGGGGGTAGTCAACCCTATGGCTACACCTTC. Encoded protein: CASLAGGSQPYGYTF.

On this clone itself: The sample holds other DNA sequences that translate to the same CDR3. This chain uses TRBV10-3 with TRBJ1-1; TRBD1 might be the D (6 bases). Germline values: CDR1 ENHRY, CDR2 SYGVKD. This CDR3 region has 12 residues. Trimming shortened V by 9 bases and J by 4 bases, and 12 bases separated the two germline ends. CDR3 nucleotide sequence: TGTGCCATAGGGGGGGGGCTCACTGAAGCTTTCTTT. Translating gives CAIGGGLTEAFF.

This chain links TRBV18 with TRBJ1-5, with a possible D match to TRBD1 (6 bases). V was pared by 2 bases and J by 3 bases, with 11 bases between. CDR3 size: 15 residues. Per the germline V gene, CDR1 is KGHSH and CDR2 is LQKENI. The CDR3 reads CASSPNRVDNQPQHF. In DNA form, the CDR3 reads TGTGCCAGCTCACCAAACAGGGTTGACAATCAGCCCCAGCATTTT.

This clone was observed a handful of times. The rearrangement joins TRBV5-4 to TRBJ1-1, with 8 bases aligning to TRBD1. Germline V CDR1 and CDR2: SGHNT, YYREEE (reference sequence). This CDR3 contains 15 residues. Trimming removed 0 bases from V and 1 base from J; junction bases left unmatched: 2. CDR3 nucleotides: TGTGCCAGCAGCTTGGTCGGGACAGGGAACACTGAAGCTTTCTTT. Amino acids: CASSLVGTGNTEAFF.

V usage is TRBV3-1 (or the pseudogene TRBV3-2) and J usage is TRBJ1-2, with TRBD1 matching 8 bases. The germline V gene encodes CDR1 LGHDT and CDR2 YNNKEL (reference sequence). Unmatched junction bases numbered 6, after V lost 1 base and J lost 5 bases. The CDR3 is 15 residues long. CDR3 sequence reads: CASSQAQGAAYGYTF. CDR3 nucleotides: TGTGCCAGCAGCCAAGCTCAGGGGGCAGCGTATGGCTACACCTTC.

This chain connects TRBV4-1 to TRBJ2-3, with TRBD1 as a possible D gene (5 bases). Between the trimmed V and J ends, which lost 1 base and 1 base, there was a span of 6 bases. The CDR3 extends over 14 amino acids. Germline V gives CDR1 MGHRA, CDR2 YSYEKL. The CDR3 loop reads CASSQGRGTDTQYF. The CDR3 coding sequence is TGCGCCAGCAGCCAAGGCAGGGGCACAGATACGCAGTATTTT.

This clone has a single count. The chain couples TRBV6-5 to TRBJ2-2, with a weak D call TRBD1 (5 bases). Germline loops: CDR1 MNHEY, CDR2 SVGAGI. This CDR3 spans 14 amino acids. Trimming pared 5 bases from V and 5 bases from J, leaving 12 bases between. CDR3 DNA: TGTGCCAGCAGTACCACTCAGGGAACCGGGGAGCTGTTTTTT. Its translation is CASSTTQGTGELFF.

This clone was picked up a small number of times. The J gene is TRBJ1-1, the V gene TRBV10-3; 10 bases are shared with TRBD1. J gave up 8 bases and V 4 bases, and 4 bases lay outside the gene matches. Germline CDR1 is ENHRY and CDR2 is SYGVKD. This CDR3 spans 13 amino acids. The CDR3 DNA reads TGTGCCATCAGTGCCGGGACAGGGGCCGAAGCTTTCTTT. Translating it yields CAISAGTGAEAFF.

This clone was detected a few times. The CDR3, as DNA: TGTGCCAGCGGGGGGGCCGTCGCCTACGAGCAGTACTTC. This translates into CASGGAVAYEQYF. The chain is built from TRBV2 and TRBJ2-7, with a weak D call TRBD2 (7 bases). Germline CDR1 is SNHLY and CDR2 is FYNNEI. Trimming removed 8 bases at V and 2 bases at J, with 13 bases between. This CDR3 has 13 residues.

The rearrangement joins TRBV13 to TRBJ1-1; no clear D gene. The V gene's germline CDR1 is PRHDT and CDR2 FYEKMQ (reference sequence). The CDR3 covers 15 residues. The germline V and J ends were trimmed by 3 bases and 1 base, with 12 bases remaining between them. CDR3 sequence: CASSLRPDGNTEAFF. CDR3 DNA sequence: TGTGCCAGCAGCTTGAGGCCCGACGGGAACACTGAAGCTTTCTTT.

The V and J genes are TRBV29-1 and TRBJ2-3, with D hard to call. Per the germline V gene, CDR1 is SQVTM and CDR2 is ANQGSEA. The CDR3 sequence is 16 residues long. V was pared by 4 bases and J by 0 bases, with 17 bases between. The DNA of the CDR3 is TGCAGCGTTGGCAAGGCAGGCGTCCTTAGCACAGATACGCAGTATTTT. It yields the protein CSVGKAGVLSTDTQYF.

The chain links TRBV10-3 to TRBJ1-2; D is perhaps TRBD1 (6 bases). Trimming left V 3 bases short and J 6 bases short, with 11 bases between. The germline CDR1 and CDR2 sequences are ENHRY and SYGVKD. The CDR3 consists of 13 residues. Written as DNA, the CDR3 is TGTGCCATCAGTGAATCCCGGGACAATGGCTACACCTTC. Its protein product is CAISESRDNGYTF.

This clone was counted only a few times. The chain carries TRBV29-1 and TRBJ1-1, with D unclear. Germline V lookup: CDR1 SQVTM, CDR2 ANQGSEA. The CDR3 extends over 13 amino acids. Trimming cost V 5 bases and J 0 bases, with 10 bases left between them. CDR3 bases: TGCAGCGTTCACATCCAACTGAACACTGAAGCTTTCTTT. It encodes CSVHIQLNTEAFF.

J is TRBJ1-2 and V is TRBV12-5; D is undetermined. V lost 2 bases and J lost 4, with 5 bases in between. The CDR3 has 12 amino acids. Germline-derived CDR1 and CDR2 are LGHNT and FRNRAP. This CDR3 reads CASGLPGYGYTF. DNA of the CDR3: TGTGCTAGTGGTTTGCCAGGCTATGGCTACACCTTC.

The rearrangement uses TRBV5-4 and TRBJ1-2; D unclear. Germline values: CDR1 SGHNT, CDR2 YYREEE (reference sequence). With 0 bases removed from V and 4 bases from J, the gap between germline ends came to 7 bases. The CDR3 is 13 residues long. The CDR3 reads CASSLDRIYGYTF. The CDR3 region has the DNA TGTGCCAGCAGCTTGGACAGAATCTATGGCTACACCTTC.

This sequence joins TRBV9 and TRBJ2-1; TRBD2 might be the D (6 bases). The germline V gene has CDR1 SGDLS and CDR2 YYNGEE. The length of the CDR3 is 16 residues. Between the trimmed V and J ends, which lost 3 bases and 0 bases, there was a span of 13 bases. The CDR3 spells CASSADGGSSYNEQFF. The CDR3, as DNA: TGTGCCAGCAGCGCAGATGGGGGGAGCTCCTACAATGAGCAGTTCTTC. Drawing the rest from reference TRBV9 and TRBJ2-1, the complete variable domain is DSGVTQTPKHLITATGQRVTLRCSPRSGDLSVYWYQQSLDQGLQFLIQYYNGEERAKGNILERFSAQQFPDLHSELNLSSLELGDSALYFCASSADGGSSYNEQFFGPGTRLTVL.

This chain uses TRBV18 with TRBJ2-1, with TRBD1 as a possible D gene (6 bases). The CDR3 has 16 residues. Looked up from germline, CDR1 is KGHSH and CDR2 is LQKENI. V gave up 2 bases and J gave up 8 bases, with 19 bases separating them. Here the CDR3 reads CASSPESGPAGDEQFF. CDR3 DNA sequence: TGTGCCAGCTCACCAGAGTCGGGGCCTGCAGGGGATGAGCAGTTCTTC.

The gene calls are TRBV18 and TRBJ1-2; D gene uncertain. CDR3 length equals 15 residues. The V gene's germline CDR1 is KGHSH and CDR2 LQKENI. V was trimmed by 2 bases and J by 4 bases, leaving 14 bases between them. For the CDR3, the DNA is TGTGCCAGCTCACCAATTCGCCTAGAGGGCTATGGCTACACCTTC. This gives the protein CASSPIRLEGYGYTF.

In nucleotides, the CDR3 is TGTGCCAGTAGTGGGGCGGTCCGGAGTGGCTACACCTTC. Translation: CASSGAVRSGYTF. The V and J genes are TRBV19 and TRBJ1-2; TRBD1 might be the D (5 bases). The CDR3 is made up of 13 amino acids. V was trimmed by 5 bases and J by 7 bases, leaving 14 bases between them. Germline loops: CDR1 LNHDA, CDR2 SQIVND (reference sequence).

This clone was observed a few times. The CDR3 region is CASSVRQADYGYTF. For the CDR3, the DNA is TGCGCCAGCAGCGTTCGACAGGCCGACTATGGCTACACCTTC. The chain has TRBV4-1 and TRBJ1-2, with D possibly being TRBD1 (6 bases). CDR1 MGHRA and CDR2 YSYEKL come from the germline V gene. Trimming removed 5 bases from V and 3 bases from J, with 13 bases in between. The CDR3 has 14 amino acids.